This is a list of T cell receptor beta chains from one sample in a study of T cell clusters in autoimmune cytopenias. Using the multiplex PCR reads, TCRdb records one entry per CDR3 protein without DNA. The sample table sets out 5,500 to 8,000 distinct CDR3 sequences. The data also belong to a second study, concerning T cell repertoires in aging, cancer and after chemotherapy.

What was sequenced was peripheral blood. These receptors all come from a human donor in good health. Each CDR3 is given with its conserved first and last residue. Each record gives: clone size, V gene, J gene, CDR3 protein. Where a row states a size, it is once, few, many or the class of an expanded clone; other rows omit it.

abundance: medium-sized
v_gene: TRBV24-1
j_gene: TRBJ2-1
CDR3aa: CATSLPGGGNEQFF

abundance: NA
v_gene: TRBV27
j_gene: TRBJ1-5
CDR3aa: CASSLWGGSNQPQHF

abundance: NA
v_gene: TRBV6-5
j_gene: TRBJ2-3
CDR3aa: CASRARKGKITDTQYF

abundance: NA
v_gene: TRBV24-1
j_gene: TRBJ1-1
CDR3aa: CATSDPGSEAFF

abundance: NA
v_gene: TRBV6-1
j_gene: TRBJ1-1
CDR3aa: CASTPGVNTEAFF

abundance: NA
v_gene: TRBV20-1
j_gene: TRBJ2-3
CDR3aa: CSVILRSTDTQYF

abundance: NA
v_gene: TRBV30
j_gene: TRBJ1-2
CDR3aa: CAWGTSWADTF

abundance: NA
v_gene: TRBV24-1
j_gene: TRBJ2-5
CDR3aa: CATSDLGTGQETQYF

abundance: medium-sized
v_gene: TRBV7-6
j_gene: TRBJ2-1
CDR3aa: CASSLAPLAGTTEQFF

abundance: medium-sized
v_gene: TRBV30
j_gene: TRBJ1-1
CDR3aa: CAWSNVGSTEAFF

abundance: medium-sized
v_gene: TRBV6-5
j_gene: TRBJ1-2
CDR3aa: CASTRTGRQGYTF

abundance: NA
v_gene: TRBV19
j_gene: TRBJ2-4
CDR3aa: CASSIDQAGRLAKNIQYF

abundance: NA
v_gene: TRBV27
j_gene: TRBJ2-3
CDR3aa: CASRGLAGARDTQYF

abundance: medium-sized
v_gene: TRBV18
j_gene: TRBJ1-1
CDR3aa: CASSPRRDTEAFF

abundance: NA
v_gene: TRBV6-2/TRBV6-3
j_gene: TRBJ1-5
CDR3aa: CASSHHMRAGNQPQHF

abundance: NA
v_gene: TRBV7-2
j_gene: TRBJ1-1
CDR3aa: CASSLDWEGWNTEAFF

abundance: NA
v_gene: TRBV6-1
j_gene: TRBJ2-3
CDR3aa: CASSSGTPPVTQYF

abundance: medium-sized
v_gene: TRBV6-5
j_gene: TRBJ2-5
CDR3aa: CASRDSTGGETQYF

abundance: NA
v_gene: TRBV7-9
j_gene: TRBJ2-6
CDR3aa: CASSLSGAGSGANVLTF

abundance: medium-sized
v_gene: TRBV27
j_gene: TRBJ2-1
CDR3aa: CASSHERTLYNEQFF

abundance: medium-sized
v_gene: TRBV5-4
j_gene: TRBJ2-3
CDR3aa: CASRVDTDTQYF

abundance: NA
v_gene: TRBV12-3/TRBV12-4
j_gene: TRBJ2-1
CDR3aa: CASSLLAGAGNEQFF

abundance: NA
v_gene: TRBV30
j_gene: TRBJ2-2
CDR3aa: CARDINTGELFF

abundance: NA
v_gene: TRBV12-3/TRBV12-4
j_gene: TRBJ2-7
CDR3aa: CASSAGVAGGILSYEQYF

abundance: NA
v_gene: TRBV19
j_gene: TRBJ1-2
CDR3aa: CASSDGGASDYGYTF

abundance: NA
v_gene: TRBV5-6
j_gene: TRBJ1-4
CDR3aa: CASSRRGGEKLFF

abundance: medium-sized
v_gene: TRBV6-5
j_gene: TRBJ1-1
CDR3aa: CASTLAGNTEAFF